This T cell receptor beta chain was sequenced during a study of cytomegalovirus exposure and HLA in healthy donors. Turning to the study itself: The 120 validation repertoires and the approximately 690 first-cohort repertoires shared a platform, a later analysis reported. Study-level points and caveats: Cytomegalovirus status was reportedly diagnosed by the classifier with high sensitivity and specificity.

The germline CDR1 and CDR2 sequences are SGDLS and YYNGEE. V lost 0 bases to trimming and J lost 1 base, with 8 bases between them. The CDR3 contains 14 residues. TCRdb's copy holds only in-frame clones and misses some; the assay was immunoSEQ multiplex PCR. This table holds roughly 140,000 clones, about 89% found once. The donors were part of the validation cohort, which consisted of over a hundred subjects and was separate from the first cohort of under 750 subjects. Note on this clone: Its antigen is not identified.

This chain connects TRBV9 to TRBJ2-7; a weak D match, TRBD2 (6 bases). Sequencing was done on a sample of PBMCs. The sequence came from a young man in good health and CMV-seronegative. CDR3 nucleotides: TGTGCCAGCAGCGTAGCGGGAGCGTCCTACGAGCAGTACGTC. Its protein is CASSVAGASYEQYV.